This T cell receptor (beta chain) was identified during a study of radiation and T cells in renal cell carcinoma. Germline V gene lookup returns CDR1 MDHEN and CDR2 SYDVKM. This CDR3 comprises 16 residues. Deletions cut 3 bases from V and 5 bases from J, with 19 bases between. Sequencing used immunoSEQ multiplex PCR; TCRdb keeps in-frame clones, though not all of them. The sample records more than 95,000 clones, roughly 85% being singletons. Findings of the study overall: From baseline, blood top tumor clonotypes peaked at 2 weeks post-radiation.

A note on this clone: Its antigen is unknown.

As to time point: baseline pretreatment blood. Treatment of the sample: 15 Gy SBRT to primary tumor, nephrectomy 4 weeks later. After SBRT, blood was collected at 2 and 4 weeks, plus baseline. The receptor was isolated from a woman aged 55-69 years with renal cell carcinoma. This chain uses TRBV28 with TRBJ2-5, with a weak D call TRBD1 (5 bases). The input for sequencing was blood, taken from a patient whose treatment included radiotherapy and nephrectomy. The CDR3: CASSFDRRDSFETQYF. The CDR3 nucleotides are TGTGCCAGCAGTTTTGATCGTCGCGACAGTTTTGAGACCCAGTACTTC.